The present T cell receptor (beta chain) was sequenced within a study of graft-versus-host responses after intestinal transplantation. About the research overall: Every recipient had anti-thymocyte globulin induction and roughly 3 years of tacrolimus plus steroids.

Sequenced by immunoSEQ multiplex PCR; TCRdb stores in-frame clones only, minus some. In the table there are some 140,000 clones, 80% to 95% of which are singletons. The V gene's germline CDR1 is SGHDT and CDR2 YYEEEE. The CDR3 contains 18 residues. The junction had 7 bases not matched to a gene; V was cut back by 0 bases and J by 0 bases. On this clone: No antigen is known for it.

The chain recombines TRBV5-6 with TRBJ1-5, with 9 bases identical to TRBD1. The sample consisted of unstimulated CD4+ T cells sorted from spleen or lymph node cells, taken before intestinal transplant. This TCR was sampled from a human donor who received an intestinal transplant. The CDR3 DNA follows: TGTGCCAGCAGCTTGGGGGTCCGGGACAGGGATAGCAATCAGCCCCAGCATTTT. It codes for CASSLGVRDRDSNQPQHF. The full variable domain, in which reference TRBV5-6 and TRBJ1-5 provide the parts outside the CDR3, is DAGVTQSPTHLIKTRGQQVTLRCSPKSGHDTVSWYQQALGQGPQFIFQYYEEEERQRGNFPDRFSGHQFPNYSSELNVNALLLGDSALYLCASSLGVRDRDSNQPQHFGDGTRLSIL.